The subject of this entry is one T cell receptor beta chain. This clonotype was detected ten times or more. Its specific antigen is unknown. One end of the junction is discordant with germline, which a read error may explain. This sample is drawn from a study of CD8 T cells in ankylosing spondylitis (dated by TCRdb to 2017 to 2019). Regarding the research as a whole: To find TCR variants linked to disease, the study profiled T cell receptor beta repertoires in ankylosing spondylitis patients and healthy donors. Samples of peripheral blood were taken, and for ankylosing spondylitis patients, synovial fluid was collected as well. In total, the full study cohort was made up of some 110 healthy donors and 25 to 30 ankylosing spondylitis patients.

This sample was sequenced with an Illumina HiSeq 2500. TCR beta libraries were prepared by quantitative 5'-RACE with molecular barcodes. Per the authors' processing: A new computational method based on a probabilistic model of VDJ rearrangement was used to identify disease-linked TCR variants. TCRdb took the public reads, trimmed them with fastp at Q25, ran MiXCR for clone calling and kept in-frame beta chains. Every entry covers one CDR3 protein and lists the most common genes and DNA from its rows. TCRdb, not the original authors, processed these V and J calls. The sample yields tens of thousands of distinct CDR3 sequences; approximately 5.3% were counted once. Together, the top ten hold roughly 2.3% of the sample. Overall results and qualifications from the work: A TCR beta motif of seven or eight highly homologous amino acid variants appeared characteristic of blood from ankylosing spondylitis patients. A CD8+ phenotype was shown by the disease-linked clones, which were found at relatively low frequencies in peripheral blood. Some motif variants had previously been reported in the synovial fluid and blood of reactive arthritis patients, which suggests shared mechanisms of disease initiation. Significant enrichment of the disease-linked clones was reported in matched synovial fluid samples from ankylosing spondylitis patients.

The CDR3 holds 14 amino acids from the cysteine to the phenylalanine. The read is trimmed to its CDR3 DNA, 42 bases read in frame from base 1. CDR1 SGHRS and CDR2 YFSETQ were looked up in the germline V gene. This clonotype was obtained from a male donor with ankylosing spondylitis or in good health (not recorded which). The sequenced material came from blood, either unsorted or a sorted T cell fraction (not recorded which). This sequence uses TRBV5-1 and TRBJ2-2; the best D guess is TRBD1, with 6 bases matching. The base sequence is TGTGCCAGCAGTTTGACAGGAAACACCGGGGAGCTGTTTTTT. Translated, this gives CASSLTGNTGELFF.